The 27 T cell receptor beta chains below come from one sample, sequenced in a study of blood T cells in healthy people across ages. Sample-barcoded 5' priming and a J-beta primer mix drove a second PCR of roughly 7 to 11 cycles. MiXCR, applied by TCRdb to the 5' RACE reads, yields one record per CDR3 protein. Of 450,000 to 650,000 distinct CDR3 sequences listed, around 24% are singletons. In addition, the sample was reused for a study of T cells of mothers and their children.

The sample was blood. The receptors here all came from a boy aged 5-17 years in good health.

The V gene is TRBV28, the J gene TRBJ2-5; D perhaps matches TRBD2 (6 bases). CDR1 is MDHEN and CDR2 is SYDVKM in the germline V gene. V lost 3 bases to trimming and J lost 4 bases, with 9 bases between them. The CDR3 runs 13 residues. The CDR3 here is CASSLWEAETQYF. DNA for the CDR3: TGTGCCAGCAGTTTGTGGGAGGCAGAGACCCAGTACTTC.

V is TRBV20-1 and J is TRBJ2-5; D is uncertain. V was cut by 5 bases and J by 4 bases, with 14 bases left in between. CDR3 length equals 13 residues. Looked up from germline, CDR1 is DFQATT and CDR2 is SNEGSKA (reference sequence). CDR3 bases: TGCAGTGCTCCACTGGTCGGAAGAGAGACCCAGTACTTC. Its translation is CSAPLVGRETQYF.

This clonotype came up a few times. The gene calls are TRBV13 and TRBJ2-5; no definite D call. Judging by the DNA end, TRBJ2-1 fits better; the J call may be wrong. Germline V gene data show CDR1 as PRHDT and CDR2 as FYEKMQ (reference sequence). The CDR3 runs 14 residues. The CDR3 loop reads CASTSWTQNNEQFF. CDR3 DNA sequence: TGTGCCAGCACAAGCTGGACGCAAAACAATGAGCAGTTCTTC.

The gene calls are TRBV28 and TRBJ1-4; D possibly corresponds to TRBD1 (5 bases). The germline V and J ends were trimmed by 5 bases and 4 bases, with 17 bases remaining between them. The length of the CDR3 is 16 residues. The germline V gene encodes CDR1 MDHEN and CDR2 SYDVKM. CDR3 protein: CASSPFRGRDNEKLFF. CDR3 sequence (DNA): TGTGCCAGCAGTCCCTTTCGGGGCAGGGATAATGAAAAACTGTTTTTT.

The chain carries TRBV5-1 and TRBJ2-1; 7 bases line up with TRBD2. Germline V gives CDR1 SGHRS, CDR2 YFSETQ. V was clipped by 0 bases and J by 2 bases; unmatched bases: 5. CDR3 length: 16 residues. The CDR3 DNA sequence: TGCGCCAGCAGCTTGGCCAGCGGGACCCCCTACAATGAGCAGTTCTTC. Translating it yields CASSLASGTPYNEQFF.

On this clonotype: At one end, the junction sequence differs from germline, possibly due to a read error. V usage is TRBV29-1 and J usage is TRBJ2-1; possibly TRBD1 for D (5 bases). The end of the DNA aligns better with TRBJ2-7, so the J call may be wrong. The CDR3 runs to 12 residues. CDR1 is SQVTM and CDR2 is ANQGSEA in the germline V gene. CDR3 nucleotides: TGCGGCGTTCTGGACAACTCCTACGAGCAGTACTTC. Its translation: CGVLDNSYEQYF.

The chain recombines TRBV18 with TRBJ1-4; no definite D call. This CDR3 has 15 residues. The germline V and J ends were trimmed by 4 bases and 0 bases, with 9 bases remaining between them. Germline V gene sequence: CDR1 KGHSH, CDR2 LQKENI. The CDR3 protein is CASSLQSSTNEKLFF. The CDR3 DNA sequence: TGTGCCAGCTCACTGCAGTCGTCAACTAATGAAAAACTGTTTTTT.

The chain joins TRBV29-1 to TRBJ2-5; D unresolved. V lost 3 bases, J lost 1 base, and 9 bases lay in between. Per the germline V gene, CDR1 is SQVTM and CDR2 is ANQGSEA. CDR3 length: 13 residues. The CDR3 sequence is CSVDARPQETQYF. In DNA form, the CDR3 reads TGCAGCGTTGATGCCCGGCCCCAAGAGACCCAGTACTTC.

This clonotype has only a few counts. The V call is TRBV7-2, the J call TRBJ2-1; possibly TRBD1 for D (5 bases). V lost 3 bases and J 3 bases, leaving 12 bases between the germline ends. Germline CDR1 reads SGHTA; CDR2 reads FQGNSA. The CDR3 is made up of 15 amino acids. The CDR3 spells CASSFVSGFYNEQFF. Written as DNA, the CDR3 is TGTGCCAGCAGCTTTGTTTCAGGGTTCTACAATGAGCAGTTCTTC.

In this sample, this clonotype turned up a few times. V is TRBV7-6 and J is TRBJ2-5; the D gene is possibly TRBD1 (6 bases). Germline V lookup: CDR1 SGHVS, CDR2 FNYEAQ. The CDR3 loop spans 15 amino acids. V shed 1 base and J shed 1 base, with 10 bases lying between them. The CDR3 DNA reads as TGTGCCAGCAGCTTAGAGGGACACGGCCAAGAGACCCAGTACTTC. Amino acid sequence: CASSLEGHGQETQYF.

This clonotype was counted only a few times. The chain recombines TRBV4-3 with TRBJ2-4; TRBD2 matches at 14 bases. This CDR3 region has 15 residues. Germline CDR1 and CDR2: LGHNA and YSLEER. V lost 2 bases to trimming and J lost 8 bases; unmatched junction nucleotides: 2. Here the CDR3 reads CASSQRLAGGHIQYF. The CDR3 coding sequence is TGCGCCAGCAGCCAACGACTAGCGGGAGGGCACATTCAGTACTTC.

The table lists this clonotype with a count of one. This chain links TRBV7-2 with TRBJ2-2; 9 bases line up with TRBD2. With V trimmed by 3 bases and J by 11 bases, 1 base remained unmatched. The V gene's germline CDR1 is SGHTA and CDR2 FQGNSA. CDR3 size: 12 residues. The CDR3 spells CASSLTSGELFF. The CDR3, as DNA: TGTGCCAGCAGCTTGACTAGCGGAGAGCTGTTTTTT.

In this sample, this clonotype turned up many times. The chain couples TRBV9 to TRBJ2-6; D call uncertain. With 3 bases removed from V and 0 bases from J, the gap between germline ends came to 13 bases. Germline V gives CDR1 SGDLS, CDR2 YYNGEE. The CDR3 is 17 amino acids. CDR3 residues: CASSADSFSSGANVLTF. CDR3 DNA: TGTGCCAGCAGCGCCGACTCCTTCAGCTCTGGGGCCAACGTCCTGACTTTC.

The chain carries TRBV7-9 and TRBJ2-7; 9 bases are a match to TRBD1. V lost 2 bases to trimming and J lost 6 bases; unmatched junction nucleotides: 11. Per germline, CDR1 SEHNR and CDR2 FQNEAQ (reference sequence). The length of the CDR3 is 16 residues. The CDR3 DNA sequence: TGTGCCAGCAGCTTATGTGTATTGGACAGGGGCTGCGAGCAGTACTTC. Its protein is CASSLCVLDRGCEQYF.

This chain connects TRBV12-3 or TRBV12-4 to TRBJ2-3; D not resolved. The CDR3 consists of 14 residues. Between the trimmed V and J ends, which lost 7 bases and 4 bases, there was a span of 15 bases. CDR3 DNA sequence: TGTGCCAGCAACCCCTCGGGCGAGTCAGATACGCAGTATTTT. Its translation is CASNPSGESDTQYF.

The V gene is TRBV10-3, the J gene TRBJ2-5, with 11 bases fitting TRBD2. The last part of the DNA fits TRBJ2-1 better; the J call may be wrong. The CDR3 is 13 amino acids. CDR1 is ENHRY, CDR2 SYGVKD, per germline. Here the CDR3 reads CAISETSGSEQFF. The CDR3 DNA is TGTGCCATCAGTGAGACTAGCGGGAGTGAGCAGTTCTTC.

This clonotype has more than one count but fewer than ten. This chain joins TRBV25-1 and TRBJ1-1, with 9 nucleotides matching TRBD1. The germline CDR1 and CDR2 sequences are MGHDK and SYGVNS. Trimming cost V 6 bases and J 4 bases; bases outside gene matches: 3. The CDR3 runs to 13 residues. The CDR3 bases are TGTGCCAGCAGCGGGACAGGGACCACTGAAGCTTTCTTT. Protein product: CASSGTGTTEAFF.

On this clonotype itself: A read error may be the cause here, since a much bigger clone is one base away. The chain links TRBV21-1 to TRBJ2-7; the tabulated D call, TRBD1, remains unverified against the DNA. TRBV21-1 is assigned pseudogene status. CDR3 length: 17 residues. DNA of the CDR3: TGTGCCAGCAGCAAAAACCCGAACGGGACAGGGGGCTACGAGCAGTACTTC. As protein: CASSKNPNGTGGYEQYF.

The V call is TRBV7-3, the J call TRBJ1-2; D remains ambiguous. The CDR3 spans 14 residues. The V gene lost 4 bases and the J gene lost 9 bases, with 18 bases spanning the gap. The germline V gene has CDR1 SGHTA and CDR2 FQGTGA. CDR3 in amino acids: CASSSDPGVASYTF. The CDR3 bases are TGTGCCAGCAGCTCCGATCCCGGGGTAGCGAGCTACACCTTC.

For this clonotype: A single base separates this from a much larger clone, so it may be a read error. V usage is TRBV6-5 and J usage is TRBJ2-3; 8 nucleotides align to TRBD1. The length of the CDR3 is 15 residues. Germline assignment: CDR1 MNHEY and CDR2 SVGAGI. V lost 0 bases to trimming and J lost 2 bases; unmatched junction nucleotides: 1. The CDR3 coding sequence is TGTGCCAGCAGTTACTCGACAGGGGCCACAGATACGCAGTATTTT. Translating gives CASSYSTGATDTQYF.

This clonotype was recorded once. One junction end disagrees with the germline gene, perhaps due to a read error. The CDR3, as DNA: TGCAGTACTAGAAAGACTAGCGGGGGGATGGATACGCAGTATTTT. Protein sequence: CSTRKTSGGMDTQYF. V and J are TRBV20-1 and TRBJ2-3; TRBD2 aligns across 13 bases. From germline, CDR1 is DFQATT and CDR2 SNEGSKA (reference sequence). The CDR3 consists of 15 residues.

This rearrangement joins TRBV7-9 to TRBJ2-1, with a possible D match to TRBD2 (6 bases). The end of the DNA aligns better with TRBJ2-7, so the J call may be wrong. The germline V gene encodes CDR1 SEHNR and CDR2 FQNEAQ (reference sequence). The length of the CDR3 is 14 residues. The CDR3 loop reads CASSFGGSSYEQYV. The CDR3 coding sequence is TGTGCCAGCAGCTTCGGGGGATCATCCTACGAGCAGTACGTC.

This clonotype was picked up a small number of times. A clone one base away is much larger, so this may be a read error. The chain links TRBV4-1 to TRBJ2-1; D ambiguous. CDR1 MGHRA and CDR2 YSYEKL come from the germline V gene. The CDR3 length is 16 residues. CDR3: CASGQIDLMSYNEQFF. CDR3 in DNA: TGCGCCAGCGGCCAAATAGATCTAATGTCCTACAATGAGCAGTTCTTC.

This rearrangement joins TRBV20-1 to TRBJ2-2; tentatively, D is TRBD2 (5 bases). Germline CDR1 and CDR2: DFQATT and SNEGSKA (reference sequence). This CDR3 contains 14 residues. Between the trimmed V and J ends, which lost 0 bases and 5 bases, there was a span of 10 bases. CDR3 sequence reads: CSARDPPGTGELFF. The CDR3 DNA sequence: TGCAGTGCTAGAGATCCCCCGGGAACCGGGGAGCTGTTTTTT.

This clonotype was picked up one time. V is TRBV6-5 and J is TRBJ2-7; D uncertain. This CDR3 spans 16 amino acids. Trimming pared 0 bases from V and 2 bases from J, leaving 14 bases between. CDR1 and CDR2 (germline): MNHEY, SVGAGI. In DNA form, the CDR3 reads TGTGCCAGCAGTTACTCGAAGGGTGTAAGGACCTACGAGCAGTACTTC. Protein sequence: CASSYSKGVRTYEQYF.

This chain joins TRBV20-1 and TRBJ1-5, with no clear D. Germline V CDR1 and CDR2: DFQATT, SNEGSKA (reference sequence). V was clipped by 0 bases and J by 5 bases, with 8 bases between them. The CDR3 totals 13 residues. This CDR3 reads CSARDRDHQPQHF. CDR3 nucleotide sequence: TGCAGTGCTAGAGACAGAGACCATCAGCCCCAGCATTTT.

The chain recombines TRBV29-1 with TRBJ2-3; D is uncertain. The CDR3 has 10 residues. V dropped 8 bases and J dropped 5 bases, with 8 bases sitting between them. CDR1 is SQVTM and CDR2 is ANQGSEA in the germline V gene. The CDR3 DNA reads TGCAGCATACAGCTAGATACGCAGTATTTT. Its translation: CSIQLDTQYF.